This T cell receptor (beta chain) was recorded in a study of T-cell memory formation after mild COVID-19. Study background: Most TCR clusters belonged to a single donor. Whole-study findings and limits: Shrinking CD4+ clones were chiefly CM and EM; CD8+ ones were chiefly EMRA. Contracting clones from day 15 to 85 showed balanced CD4/CD8; later expanders favored CD4+.

Libraries for TCRalpha and TCRbeta carried sample barcodes and unique molecular identifiers via 5'RACE. From the 5' RACE reads, TCRdb called clonotypes with MiXCR, one entry per CDR3 protein. The sample lists about 560,000 distinct CDR3 sequences, roughly 17% occurring once. The CDR3 totals 15 residues. The V segment lost 6 bases and the J segment 9 bases; nucleotides outside the gene matches: 10. Concerning this clonotype itself: Its specificity is unknown.

The sample was PBMCs or a T cell subset sorted from them (not recorded which). The rearrangement links TRBV12-3 or TRBV12-4 to TRBJ1-6; 8 bases are shared with TRBD1. The receptor comes from an adult woman who had mild COVID-19 (a few samples of this study predate the infection). Cell type and time point are not known. The CDR3 region has the DNA TGTGCCAGCAGGCATCGGGACAGGCGGAGTTCACCCCTCCACTTT. This codes for CASRHRDRRSSPLHF.